This T cell receptor beta chain comes out of a study of T-cell memory formation after mild COVID-19. V shed 8 bases, J shed 3 bases, and the junction held 5 bases outside the gene matches. The CDR3 consists of 15 residues. Germline CDR1 and CDR2: ENHRY and SYGVKD. The authors produced TCR alpha and TCR beta cDNA libraries with sample barcodes and UMIs by 5'RACE using constant-segment primers. Each CDR3 protein gets one entry after TCRdb re-called the 5' RACE reads with MiXCR. The table includes approximately 200,000 distinct CDR3 sequences, about a sixth detected once. This clonotype was observed a few times.

Material: PBMCs or a T cell subset sorted from them (not recorded which). V gene TRBV10-3 combines with J gene TRBJ2-2; 11 bases line up with TRBD1. The sequence was obtained from an adult woman who had mild COVID-19 (a few samples of this study predate the infection). Cell type and time point are not known. CDR3 sequence reads: CAIRGQGGDTGELFF. CDR3 coding DNA: TGTGCCATCCGGGGACAGGGGGGCGACACCGGGGAGCTGTTTTTT.